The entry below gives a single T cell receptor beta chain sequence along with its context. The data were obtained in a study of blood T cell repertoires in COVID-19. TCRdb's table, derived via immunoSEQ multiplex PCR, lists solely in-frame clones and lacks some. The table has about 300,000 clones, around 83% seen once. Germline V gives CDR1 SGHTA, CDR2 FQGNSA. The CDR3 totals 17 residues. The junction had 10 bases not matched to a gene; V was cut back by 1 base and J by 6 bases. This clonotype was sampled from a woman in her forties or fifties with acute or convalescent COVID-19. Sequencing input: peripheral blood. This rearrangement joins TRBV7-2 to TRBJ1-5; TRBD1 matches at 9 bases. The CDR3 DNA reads TGTGCCAGCAGCTTAGAGGGACAGGGAGGGCTCGGTCAGCCCCAGCATTTT. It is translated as CASSLEGQGGLGQPQHF.